These 12 T cell receptor beta chains were all obtained from the same sample, sequenced in a study of CD8+ T cells in alopecia areata. Sequencing used cDNA as its template, made by extracting RNA and reverse transcribing it. The protocol was immunoSEQ multiplex PCR, while the TCRdb copy is restricted to in-frame clones and leaves out a portion. Of 140,000 to 150,000 clones in the sample, around 87% were seen once. The sequencing here drew on CD8+ T cells sorted from blood, taken at week 0. The receptors here all came from a human donor with alopecia areata.

The rearrangement uses TRBV7-9 and TRBJ2-1; either TRBD1 or TRBD2 may supply D (7 bases each). The V and J ends lost 2 bases and 4 bases respectively, with 12 bases between them. This CDR3 has 15 amino acids. Germline V CDR1 and CDR2: SEHNR, FQNEAQ (reference sequence). The CDR3 region has the DNA TGTGCCAGCAGCTTAAACAGGGGAGGGTACAATGAGCAGTTCTTC. It codes for CASSLNRGGYNEQFF.

The chain is built from TRBV6-1 and TRBJ1-4; the D is unclear. V was pared by 1 base and J by 8 bases, with 11 bases between. The CDR3 is 14 amino acids. CDR1 and CDR2 from the germline V gene are MNHNS and SASEGT. The CDR3 loop reads CASSEDAYWEKLFF. Here the CDR3 DNA reads TGTGCCAGCAGTGAAGATGCTTACTGGGAAAAACTGTTTTTT.

V usage is TRBV7-9 and J usage is TRBJ1-2; 10 nucleotides agree with TRBD1. The CDR3 length is 13 residues. Germline assignment: CDR1 SEHNR and CDR2 FQNEAQ (reference sequence). Trimming took 2 bases from V and 11 from J; bases not matched to a gene: 5. The CDR3 here is CASSLWGTGAYTF. Here the CDR3 DNA reads TGTGCCAGCAGCTTATGGGGGACAGGGGCATACACCTTC.

V usage is TRBV5-1 and J usage is TRBJ2-3, with TRBD1 identical over 9 bases. CDR3 length equals 17 residues. Looked up from germline, CDR1 is SGHRS and CDR2 is YFSETQ. The V and J ends lost 4 bases and 0 bases, in that order; junction bases with no gene match: 9. The CDR3 nucleotides are TGCGCCAGCAGCCGGACAGGGGAGCTCACTAGCACAGATACGCAGTATTTT. Translated, it gives CASSRTGELTSTDTQYF.

The J gene is TRBJ2-7, the V gene TRBV11-2; the match to TRBD2 covers 7 bases. This CDR3 comprises 14 residues. CDR1 and CDR2 from the germline V gene are SGHAT and FQNNGV. V lost 5 bases to trimming and J lost 3 bases; unmatched junction nucleotides: 7. For the CDR3, the DNA is TGTGCCAGCAGCCCCGGGACTACGAACTACGAGCAGTACTTC. Translated: CASSPGTTNYEQYF.

This sequence joins TRBV6-1 and TRBJ2-7, with 12 bases that match TRBD2. The length of the CDR3 is 15 residues. Germline V gene lookup returns CDR1 MNHNS and CDR2 SASEGT. After removal of 7 bases from V and 5 bases from J, the junction contained 9 bases not matched to a gene. The CDR3 DNA is TGTGCCAGCACCGCCCGGACTAGCGGGAAGAACGAGCAGTACTTC. Translation: CASTARTSGKNEQYF.

The CDR3 bases are TGCAGCGTTGAAGGGGCTAGCGGGAGAAACACCGGGGAGCTGTTTTTT. As protein: CSVEGASGRNTGELFF. The V gene is TRBV29-1, the J gene TRBJ2-2, with 10 positions matching TRBD2. The CDR3 has 16 amino acids. CDR1 is SQVTM and CDR2 is ANQGSEA in the germline V gene. The trim removed 1 base at V and 2 bases at J, leaving 4 bases unmatched.

The chain uses TRBV19 and TRBJ1-5; 8 positions match TRBD1. V shed 3 bases and J 0 bases; nucleotides not matched to a gene: 4. Per germline, CDR1 LNHDA and CDR2 SQIVND (reference sequence). The CDR3 is 16 residues long. The CDR3 protein is CASSIGQGDSNQPQHF. Here the CDR3 DNA reads TGTGCCAGTAGTATTGGACAGGGTGATAGCAATCAGCCCCAGCATTTT.

The chain uses TRBV5-4 and TRBJ2-7; 9 bases fit TRBD2. With 0 bases clipped from V and 3 bases from J, the junction kept 1 base outside the gene matches. The CDR3 runs to 14 residues. Germline CDR1 SGHNT, CDR2 YYREEE (reference sequence). The CDR3 sequence: CASSLGSGSYEQYF. The CDR3, as DNA: TGTGCCAGCAGCTTGGGTAGCGGGAGCTACGAGCAGTACTTC.

This rearrangement joins TRBV2 to TRBJ2-7; TRBD2 aligns across 7 bases. The germline V gene has CDR1 SNHLY and CDR2 FYNNEI. J was trimmed by 1 base and V by 8 bases; bases with no gene match: 5. The CDR3 has 13 residues. CDR3 sequence (DNA): TGTGCCAGCGATACTAGCGAGTCCTACGAGCAGTACTTC. Residues: CASDTSESYEQYF.

The chain is built from TRBV7-6 and TRBJ2-7; D gene ambiguous. Looked up from germline, CDR1 is SGHVS and CDR2 is FNYEAQ. This CDR3 spans 14 amino acids. Trimming left V 1 base short and J 4 bases short, with 11 bases between. In nucleotides, the CDR3 is TGTGCCAGCAGCTTAGGGGCCAGAGAGTACGAGCAGTACTTC. It yields the protein CASSLGAREYEQYF.

The chain links TRBV14 to TRBJ2-2; possibly TRBD1 for D (5 bases). Trimming pared 4 bases from V and 0 bases from J, leaving 15 bases between. Germline CDR1 SGHDN, CDR2 FVKESK. The CDR3 is made up of 17 amino acids. The CDR3 region has the DNA TGTGCCAGCAGCCCCACCTTTCTGACAGCGAACACCGGGGAGCTGTTTTTT. Encoded protein: CASSPTFLTANTGELFF.